A selection of T cell receptor beta chains follows, all from one sample in a study of STAT3 mutations in large granular lymphocyte leukemia. Only in-frame clones appear in the TCRdb table, and some are missing; sequencing was by immunoSEQ multiplex PCR. Seen here are some 10,000 clones, about 50% observed once, and the top ten hold about 8.1%. Sequenced: peripheral blood mononuclear cells. These receptors originate from a boy between 10 and 17 years old with T-cell large granular lymphocyte leukemia. Some clones in this sample may be carry-over from other donors' samples. Each CDR3 is given with its conserved first and last residue. Fields, in order: V gene, clone size, J gene, D gene, CDR3 DNA, CDR3 protein. The D gene is left open where the match is weak. Clone size is given for some rows only: seen once, a few or many times, or a class if the clone is expanded.

TRBV7-9	NA	TRBJ2-7	TRBD1	TGTGCCAGCAGCGGACAGGGAGTCGAGCAGTACTTC	CASSGQGVEQYF
TRBV7-9	few	TRBJ2-7	NA	TGTGCCAGCAGCTTAGATCTAGGCTCCTACGAGCAGTACTTC	CASSLDLGSYEQYF
TRBV5-4	few	TRBJ1-1	TRBD1	TGTGCCAGCAGAACACAGACAGGGGGAGACACTGAAGCTTTCTTT	CASRTQTGGDTEAFF
TRBV5-1	NA	TRBJ2-7	TRBD2	TGCGCCAGCAGCTTGGAAGAAGGACCGGGACTAGAATCCTACGAGCAGTACTTC	CASSLEEGPGLESYEQYF
TRBV18	NA	TRBJ1-2	TRBD1	TGTGCCAGCACGGGACAGGGAACTAACTATGGCTACACCTTC	CASTGQGTNYGYTF
TRBV4-1	NA	TRBJ2-5	NA	TGCGCCAGCAGCCAAGGAGGGTGGGAGACCCAGTACTTC	CASSQGGWETQYF
TRBV13	NA	TRBJ2-5	TRBD2	TGTGCCAGCAGCTTCGGCGGGGGGGTACGGGAGACCCAGTACTTC	CASSFGGGVRETQYF
TRBV18	NA	TRBJ2-7	NA	TGTGCCAGCTCGCACCTATACCGGGACAAATACTACGAGCAGTACTTC	CASSHLYRDKYYEQYF
TRBV29-1	NA	TRBJ2-3	TRBD1	TGCAGCGTCGAACCGGGGGACAGGAGAACAGATACGCAGTATTTT	CSVEPGDRRTDTQYF
TRBV5-4	once	TRBJ2-5	NA	TGTGCCAGCAGCTTAATGGCGAGGGAGACCCAGTACTTC	CASSLMARETQYF
TRBV6-1	few	TRBJ1-4	TRBD1	TGTGCCAGCAGTGTTTCCCAGGGGGCGGCTGAAAAACTGTTTTTT	CASSVSQGAAEKLFF
TRBV9	NA	TRBJ2-3	NA	TGTGCCAGCAGCGTAGCGGCCACCACAGATACGCAGTATTTT	CASSVAATTDTQYF
TRBV5-4	few	TRBJ1-1	NA	TGTGCCAGCAGCTTGCCCGCAGGTTTGGGGACTGAAGCTTTCTTT	CASSLPAGLGTEAFF
TRBV6-1	few	TRBJ1-5	NA	TGTGCCAGCAAGAGGACTGGAAATCAGCCCCAGCATTTT	CASKRTGNQPQHF
TRBV27	few	TRBJ2-7	TRBD2	TGTGCCAGCAGTCTTAGACTAGCGGTTCCCTACGAGCAGTACTTC	CASSLRLAVPYEQYF
TRBV4-2	NA	TRBJ2-3	TRBD2	TGTGCCAGCAGCCAAGAAAGGGGCGGGGGGGGTCGAGATACGCAGTATTTT	CASSQERGGGGRDTQYF
TRBV5-4	few	TRBJ1-4	TRBD1	TGTGCCAGCAGCGAACAGGGGGCAGTTAATGAAAAACTGTTTTTT	CASSEQGAVNEKLFF
TRBV30	NA	TRBJ2-7	NA	TGTGCCTGGACCGACGGTTCCTACGAGCAGTACTTC	CAWTDGSYEQYF
TRBV5-1	NA	TRBJ1-2	NA	TGCGCCAGCAGCTTGGCCGCCCAAGAGAACTATGGCTACACCTTC	CASSLAAQENYGYTF
TRBV7-9	NA	TRBJ2-7	TRBD1	TGTGCCAGCAGCTACCGGGACAGGGCCGACGAGCAGTACTTC	CASSYRDRADEQYF
TRBV7-3	NA	TRBJ1-1	NA	TGTGCCAGCAGCTTAATGGCCTCGACAGCCCGAGGGACTGAAGCTTTCTTT	CASSLMASTARGTEAFF
TRBV5-1	NA	TRBJ1-1	NA	TGCGCCAGCAGCCACAATGAAAACACTGAAGCTTTCTTT	CASSHNENTEAFF
TRBV5-6	NA	TRBJ2-3	NA	TGTGCCAGCAGCCCCGAGAGCTGGTCAGATACGCAGTATTTT	CASSPESWSDTQYF
TRBV28	NA	TRBJ1-2	NA	TGTGCCAGCAGTTTAGGGTCTACTGGCTACACCTTC	CASSLGSTGYTF
TRBV5-5	NA	TRBJ2-5	NA	TGTGCCAGCAGCTTATTGGACAGCCAAGAGACCCAGTACTTC	CASSLLDSQETQYF
TRBV5-1	NA	TRBJ1-1	NA	TGCGCCAGCAGCAGCAGGACGGCCGGTATGAACACTGAAGCTTTCTTT	CASSSRTAGMNTEAFF
TRBV5-1	NA	TRBJ1-5	NA	TGCGCCAGCAGCCTTGGAGAAGATAGCAATCAGCCCCAGCATTTT	CASSLGEDSNQPQHF
TRBV30	NA	TRBJ1-5	NA	TGTGCCTGGAGTATGGGTAGCAATCAGCCCCAGCATTTT	CAWSMGSNQPQHF